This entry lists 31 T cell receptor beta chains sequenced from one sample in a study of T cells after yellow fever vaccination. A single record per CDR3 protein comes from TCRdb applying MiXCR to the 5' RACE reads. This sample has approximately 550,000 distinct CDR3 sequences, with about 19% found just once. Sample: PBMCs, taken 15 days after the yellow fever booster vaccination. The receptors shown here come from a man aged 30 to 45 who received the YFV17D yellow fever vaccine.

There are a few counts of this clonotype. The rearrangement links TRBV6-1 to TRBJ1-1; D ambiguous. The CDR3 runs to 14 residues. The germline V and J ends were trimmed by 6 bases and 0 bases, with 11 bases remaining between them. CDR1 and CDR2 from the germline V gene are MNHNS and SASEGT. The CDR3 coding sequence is TGTGCCAGCAGCAGTTCCAGAGTGAACACTGAAGCTTTCTTT. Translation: CASSSSRVNTEAFF.

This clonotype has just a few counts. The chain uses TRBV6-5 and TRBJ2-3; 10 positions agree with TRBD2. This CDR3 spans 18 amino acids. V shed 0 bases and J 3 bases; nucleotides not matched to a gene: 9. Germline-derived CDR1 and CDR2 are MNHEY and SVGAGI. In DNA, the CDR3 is TGTGCCAGCAGTTACTCGATGGCTAGCGGGAGTAGTACAGATACGCAGTATTTT. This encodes CASSYSMASGSSTDTQYF.

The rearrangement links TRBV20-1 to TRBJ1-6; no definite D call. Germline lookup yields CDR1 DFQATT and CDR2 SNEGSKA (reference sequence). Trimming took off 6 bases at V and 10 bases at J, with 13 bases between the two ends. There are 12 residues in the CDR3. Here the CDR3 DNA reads TGCAGTGCCGGACCGACGGACTCACCCCTCCACTTT. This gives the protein CSAGPTDSPLHF.

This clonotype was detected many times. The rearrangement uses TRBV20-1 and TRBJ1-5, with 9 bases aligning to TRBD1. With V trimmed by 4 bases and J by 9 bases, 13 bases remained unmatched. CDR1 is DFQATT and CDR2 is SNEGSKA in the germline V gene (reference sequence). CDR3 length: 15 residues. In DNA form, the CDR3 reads TGCAGTGCTACCACCTTGGGACAGGGTAGTTCGCCCCAGCATTTT. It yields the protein CSATTLGQGSSPQHF.

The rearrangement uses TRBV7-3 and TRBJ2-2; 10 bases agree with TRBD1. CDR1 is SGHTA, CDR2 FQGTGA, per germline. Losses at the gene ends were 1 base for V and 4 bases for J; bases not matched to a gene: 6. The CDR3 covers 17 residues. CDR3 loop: CASSLNRDRGTTGELFF. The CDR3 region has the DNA TGTGCCAGCAGCTTAAATCGGGACAGGGGAACCACCGGGGAGCTGTTTTTT.

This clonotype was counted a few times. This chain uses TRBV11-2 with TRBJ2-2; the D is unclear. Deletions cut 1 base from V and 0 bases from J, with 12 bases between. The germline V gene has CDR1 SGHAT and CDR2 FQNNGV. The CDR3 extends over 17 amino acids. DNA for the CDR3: TGTGCCAGCAGCTTAGGGATGGGCGGCACGAACACCGGGGAGCTGTTTTTT. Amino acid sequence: CASSLGMGGTNTGELFF.

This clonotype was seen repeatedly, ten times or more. In nucleotides, the CDR3 is TGTGCCAGCATCAGATCGGGACTAGCGGGACGCGAGCAGTACTTC. This encodes CASIRSGLAGREQYF. The chain joins TRBV6-2 or TRBV6-3 to TRBJ2-7, with 13 bases fitting TRBD2. Germline V lookup: CDR1 MNHEY, CDR2 SVGEGT. This CDR3 contains 15 residues. V lost 7 bases to trimming and J lost 6 bases; unmatched junction nucleotides: 9.

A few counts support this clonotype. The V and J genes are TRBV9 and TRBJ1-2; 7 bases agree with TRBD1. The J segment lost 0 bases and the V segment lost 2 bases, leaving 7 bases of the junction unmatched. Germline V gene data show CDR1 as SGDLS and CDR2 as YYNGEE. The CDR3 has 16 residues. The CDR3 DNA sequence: TGTGCCAGCAGCGTCCGGGACAGCGGGACTAACTATGGCTACACCTTC. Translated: CASSVRDSGTNYGYTF.

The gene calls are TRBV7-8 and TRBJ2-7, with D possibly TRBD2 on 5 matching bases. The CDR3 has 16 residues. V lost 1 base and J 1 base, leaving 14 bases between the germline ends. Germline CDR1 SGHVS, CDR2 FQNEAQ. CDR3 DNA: TGTGCCAGCAGCTTAGATTCCAGCGGAGCATCCTACGAGCAGTACTTC. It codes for CASSLDSSGASYEQYF. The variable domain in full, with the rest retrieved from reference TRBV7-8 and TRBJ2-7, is GAGVSQSPRYKVAKRGQDVALRCDPISGHVSLFWYQQALGQGPEFLTYFQNEAQLDKSGLPSDRFFAERPEGSVSTLKIQRTQQEDSAVYLCASSLDSSGASYEQYFGPGTRLTVT.

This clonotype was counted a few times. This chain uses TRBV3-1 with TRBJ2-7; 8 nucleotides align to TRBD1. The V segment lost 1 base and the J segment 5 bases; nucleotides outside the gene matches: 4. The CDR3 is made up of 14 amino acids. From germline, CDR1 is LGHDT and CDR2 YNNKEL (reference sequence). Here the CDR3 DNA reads TGTGCCAGCAGCCAAGTTAAGACAGGGGACGAGCAGTACTTC. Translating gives CASSQVKTGDEQYF.

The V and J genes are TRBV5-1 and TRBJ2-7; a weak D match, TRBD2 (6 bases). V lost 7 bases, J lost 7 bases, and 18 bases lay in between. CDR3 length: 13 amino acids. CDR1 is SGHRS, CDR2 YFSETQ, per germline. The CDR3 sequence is CASQRGDSGEQYF. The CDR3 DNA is TGCGCCAGCCAGCGAGGGGACTCGGGGGAGCAGTACTTC. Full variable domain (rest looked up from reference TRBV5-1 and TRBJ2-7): KAGVTQTPRYLIKTRGQQVTLSCSPISGHRSVSWYQQTPGQGLQFLFEYFSETQRNKGNFPGRFSGRQFSNSRSEMNVSTLELGDSALYLCASQRGDSGEQYFGPGTRLTVT.

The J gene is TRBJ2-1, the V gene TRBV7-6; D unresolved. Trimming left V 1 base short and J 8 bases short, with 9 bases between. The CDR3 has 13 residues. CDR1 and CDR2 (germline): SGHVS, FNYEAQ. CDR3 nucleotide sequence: TGTGCCAGCAGCTTAGTTCCAAGGGATGAGCAGTTCTTC. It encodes CASSLVPRDEQFF. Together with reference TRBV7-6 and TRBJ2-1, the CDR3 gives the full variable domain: GAGVSQSPRYKVTKRGQDVALRCDPISGHVSLYWYRQALGQGPEFLTYFNYEAQQDKSGLPNDRFSAERPEGSISTLTIQRTEQRDSAMYRCASSLVPRDEQFFGPGTRLTVL.

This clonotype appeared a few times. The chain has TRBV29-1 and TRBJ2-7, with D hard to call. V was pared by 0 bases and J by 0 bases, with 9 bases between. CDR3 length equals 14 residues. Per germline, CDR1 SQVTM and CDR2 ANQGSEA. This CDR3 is CSVEDGRSSYEQYF. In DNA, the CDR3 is TGCAGCGTTGAAGACGGCAGGAGCTCCTACGAGCAGTACTTC.

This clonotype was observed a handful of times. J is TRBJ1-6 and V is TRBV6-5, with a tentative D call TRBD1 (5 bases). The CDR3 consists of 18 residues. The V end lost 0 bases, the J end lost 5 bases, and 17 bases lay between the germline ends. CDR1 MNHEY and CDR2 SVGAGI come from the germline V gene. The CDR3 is CASSYSPPADTNNSPLHF. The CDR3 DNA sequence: TGTGCCAGCAGTTACTCCCCCCCGGCGGACACTAATAATTCACCCCTCCACTTT.

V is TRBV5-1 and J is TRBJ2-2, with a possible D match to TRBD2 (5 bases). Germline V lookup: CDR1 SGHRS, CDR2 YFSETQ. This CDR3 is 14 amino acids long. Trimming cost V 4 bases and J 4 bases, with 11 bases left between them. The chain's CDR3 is CASSVGATTGELFF. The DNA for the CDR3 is TGCGCCAGCAGCGTGGGAGCAACCACCGGGGAGCTGTTTTTT.

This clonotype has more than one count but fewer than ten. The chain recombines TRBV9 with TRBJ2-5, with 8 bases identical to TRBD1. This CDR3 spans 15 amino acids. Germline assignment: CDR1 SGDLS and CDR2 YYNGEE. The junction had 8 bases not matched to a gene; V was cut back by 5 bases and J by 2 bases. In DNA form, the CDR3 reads TGTGCCAGCAGTGGGGACAGGTGGGGGCAAGAGACCCAGTACTTC. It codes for CASSGDRWGQETQYF.

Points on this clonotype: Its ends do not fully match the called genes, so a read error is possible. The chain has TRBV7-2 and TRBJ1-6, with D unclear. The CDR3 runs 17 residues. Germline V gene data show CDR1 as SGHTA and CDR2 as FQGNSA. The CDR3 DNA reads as TGTGCCAGCAGCCATTACCGGGAGCTTACCCCTGATTCACCCCACCACTTT. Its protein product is CASSHYRELTPDSPHHF.

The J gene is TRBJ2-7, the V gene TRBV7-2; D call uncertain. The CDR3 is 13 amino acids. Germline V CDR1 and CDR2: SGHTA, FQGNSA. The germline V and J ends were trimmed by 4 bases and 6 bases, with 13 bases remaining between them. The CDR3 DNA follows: TGTGCCAGCAGCTGGGGAAGTGCTCGCGAGCAGTACTTC. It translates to CASSWGSAREQYF.

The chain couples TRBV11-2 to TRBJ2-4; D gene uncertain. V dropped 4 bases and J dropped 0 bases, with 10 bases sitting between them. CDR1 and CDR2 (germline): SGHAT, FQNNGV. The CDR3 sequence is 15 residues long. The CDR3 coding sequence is TGTGCCAGCAGCTCAGGTCTAACAGCCAAAAACATTCAGTACTTC. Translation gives CASSSGLTAKNIQYF.

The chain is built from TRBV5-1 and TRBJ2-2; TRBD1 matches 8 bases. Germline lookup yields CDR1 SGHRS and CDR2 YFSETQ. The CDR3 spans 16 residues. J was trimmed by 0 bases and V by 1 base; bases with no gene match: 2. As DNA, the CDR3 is TGCGCCAGCAGCTTGCCAGGGGGCGCGAACACCGGGGAGCTGTTTTTT. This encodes CASSLPGGANTGELFF.

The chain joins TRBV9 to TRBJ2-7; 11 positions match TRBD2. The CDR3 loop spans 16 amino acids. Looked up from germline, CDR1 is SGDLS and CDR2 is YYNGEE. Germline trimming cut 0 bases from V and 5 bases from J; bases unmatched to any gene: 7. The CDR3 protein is CASSVVETSGIDEQYF. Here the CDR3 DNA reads TGTGCCAGCAGCGTAGTAGAGACTAGCGGGATTGACGAGCAGTACTTC. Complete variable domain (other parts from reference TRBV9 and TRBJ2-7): DSGVTQTPKHLITATGQRVTLRCSPRSGDLSVYWYQQSLDQGLQFLIQYYNGEERAKGNILERFSAQQFPDLHSELNLSSLELGDSALYFCASSVVETSGIDEQYFGPGTRLTVT.

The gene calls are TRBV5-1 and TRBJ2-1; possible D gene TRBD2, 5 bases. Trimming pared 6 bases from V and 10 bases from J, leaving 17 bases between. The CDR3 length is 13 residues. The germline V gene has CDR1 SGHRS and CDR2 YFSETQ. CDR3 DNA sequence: TGCGCCAGCATCGAGGGCGGCCAGTCGGAGCAGTTCTTC. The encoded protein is CASIEGGQSEQFF.

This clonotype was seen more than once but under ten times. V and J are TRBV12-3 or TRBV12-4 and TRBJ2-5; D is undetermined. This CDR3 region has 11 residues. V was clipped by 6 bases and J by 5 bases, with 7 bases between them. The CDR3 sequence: CASRTAETQYF. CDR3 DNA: TGTGCCAGCAGAACAGCGGAGACCCAGTACTTC.

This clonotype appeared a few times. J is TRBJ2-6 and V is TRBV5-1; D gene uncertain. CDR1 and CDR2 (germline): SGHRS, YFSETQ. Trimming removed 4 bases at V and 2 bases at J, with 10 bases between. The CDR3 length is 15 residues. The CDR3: CASSINSAGANVLTF. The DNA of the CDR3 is TGCGCCAGCAGCATCAACAGCGCTGGGGCCAACGTCCTGACTTTC.

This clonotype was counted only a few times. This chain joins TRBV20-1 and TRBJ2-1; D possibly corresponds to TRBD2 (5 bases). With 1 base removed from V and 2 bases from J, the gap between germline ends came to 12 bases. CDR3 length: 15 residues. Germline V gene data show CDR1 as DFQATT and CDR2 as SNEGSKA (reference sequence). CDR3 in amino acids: CSARVRADAYNEQFF. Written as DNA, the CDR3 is TGCAGTGCTAGAGTGAGAGCGGACGCCTACAATGAGCAGTTCTTC.

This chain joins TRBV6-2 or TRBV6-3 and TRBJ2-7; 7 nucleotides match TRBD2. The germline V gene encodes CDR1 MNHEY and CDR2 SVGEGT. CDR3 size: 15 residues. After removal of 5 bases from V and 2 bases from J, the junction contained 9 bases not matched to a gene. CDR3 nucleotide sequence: TGTGCCAGCAGTCCCGAGTCGGGAGGCGCCTACGAGCAGTACTTC. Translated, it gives CASSPESGGAYEQYF.

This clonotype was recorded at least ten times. DNA for the CDR3: TGCGCCAGCAGCCCGTTCGGCGGGGCAAGCTCCTACGAGCAGTACTTC. Residues: CASSPFGGASSYEQYF. V and J are TRBV5-1 and TRBJ2-7; a weak D match, TRBD2 (6 bases). CDR1 and CDR2 from the germline V gene are SGHRS and YFSETQ. The CDR3 totals 16 residues. The V end was cut by 4 bases, the J end by 0 bases, with 17 bases between.

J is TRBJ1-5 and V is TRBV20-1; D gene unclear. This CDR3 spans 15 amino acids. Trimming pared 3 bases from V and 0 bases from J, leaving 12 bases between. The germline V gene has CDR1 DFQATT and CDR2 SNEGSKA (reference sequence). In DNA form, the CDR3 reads TGCAGTGCTAGTCAGCTTTCGCATAGCAATCAGCCCCAGCATTTT. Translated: CSASQLSHSNQPQHF.

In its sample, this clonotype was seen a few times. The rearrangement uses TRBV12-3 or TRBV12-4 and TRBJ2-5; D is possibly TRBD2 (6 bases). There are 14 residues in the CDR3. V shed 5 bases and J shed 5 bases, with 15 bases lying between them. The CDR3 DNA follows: TGTGCCAGCAGTCCCCGGGGGTCCCGGGAGACCCAGTACTTC. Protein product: CASSPRGSRETQYF.

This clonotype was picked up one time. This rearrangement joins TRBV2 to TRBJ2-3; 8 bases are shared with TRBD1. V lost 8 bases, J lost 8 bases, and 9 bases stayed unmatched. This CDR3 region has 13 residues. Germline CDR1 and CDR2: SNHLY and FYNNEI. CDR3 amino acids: CASRKVTGVTQYF. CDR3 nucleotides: TGTGCCAGCCGAAAGGTGACAGGGGTTACGCAGTATTTT. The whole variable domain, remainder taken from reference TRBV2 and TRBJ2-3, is EPEVTQTPSHQVTQMGQEVILRCVPISNHLYFYWYRQILGQKVEFLVSFYNNEISEKSEIFDDQFSVERPDGSNFTLKIRSTKLEDSAMYFCASRKVTGVTQYFGPGTRLTVL.

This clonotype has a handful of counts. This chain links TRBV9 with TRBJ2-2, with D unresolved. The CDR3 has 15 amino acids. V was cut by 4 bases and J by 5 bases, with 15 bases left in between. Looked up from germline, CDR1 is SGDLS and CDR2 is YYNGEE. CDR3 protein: CASSPLGPPTGELFF. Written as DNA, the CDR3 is TGTGCCAGCAGCCCTCTTGGGCCTCCGACCGGGGAGCTGTTTTTT. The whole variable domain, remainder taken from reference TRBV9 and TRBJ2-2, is DSGVTQTPKHLITATGQRVTLRCSPRSGDLSVYWYQQSLDQGLQFLIQYYNGEERAKGNILERFSAQQFPDLHSELNLSSLELGDSALYFCASSPLGPPTGELFFGEGSRLTVL.